This T cell receptor (beta chain) was observed in a study of T cells in Graves' hyperthyroidism and ophthalmopathy. Each patient was aged 18 to 65 and had newly diagnosed hyperthyroidism of under 2 months' duration. Findings and caveats of the study: Most thyroid-expanded clonotypes above 0.001 were also found in blood.

This clonotype has just a few counts. Its cognate antigen is unknown. RNA transcripts gave rise to amplified TCR beta CDR3 regions. TCR CDR3 regions were first amplified by RT-PCR with HTBI primers. From the multiplex PCR reads, TCRdb called clonotypes with MiXCR, one entry per CDR3 protein. This sample has roughly 660,000 distinct CDR3 sequences, with roughly 17% found just once. V was clipped by 2 bases and J by 5 bases, with 15 bases between them. Germline V gene data show CDR1 as GTSNPN and CDR2 as SVGIG (reference sequence). This CDR3 has 15 amino acids. The sequencing sample was made of blood. This TCR was recovered from a man aged 50 to 60 with Graves' hyperthyroidism. The J gene is TRBJ1-4, the V gene TRBV30; D call uncertain. The CDR3 sequence: CAWSPARGTNEKLFF. CDR3 DNA: TGTGCCTGGAGTCCCGCCCGGGGAACCAATGAAAAACTGTTTTTT.